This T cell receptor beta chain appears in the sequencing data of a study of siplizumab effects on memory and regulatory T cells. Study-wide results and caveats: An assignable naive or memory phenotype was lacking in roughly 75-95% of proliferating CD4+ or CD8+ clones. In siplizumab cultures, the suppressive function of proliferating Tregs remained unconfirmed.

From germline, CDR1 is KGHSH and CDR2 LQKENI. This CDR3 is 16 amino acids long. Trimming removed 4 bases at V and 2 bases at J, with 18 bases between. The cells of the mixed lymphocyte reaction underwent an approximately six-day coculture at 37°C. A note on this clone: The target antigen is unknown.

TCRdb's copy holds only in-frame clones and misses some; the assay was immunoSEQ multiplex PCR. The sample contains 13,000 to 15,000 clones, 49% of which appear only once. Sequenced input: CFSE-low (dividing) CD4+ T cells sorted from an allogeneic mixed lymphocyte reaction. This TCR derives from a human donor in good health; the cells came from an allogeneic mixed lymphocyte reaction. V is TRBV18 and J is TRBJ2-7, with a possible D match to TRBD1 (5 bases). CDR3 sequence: CASSLSQDTVAYEQYF. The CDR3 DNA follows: TGTGCCAGCTCACTTAGTCAGGACACCGTAGCCTACGAGCAGTACTTC.